This T cell receptor (gamma chain) appears in the sequencing data of a study of Vδ1+ human thymocytes. Thymocytes were sorted as CD3+ TCRVdelta1+ TCRVdelta2- after alphabeta T cell depletion. Sorted Vdelta1+ thymocytes were roughly 96% to 99.6% pure. Extracted RNA was reverse transcribed into cDNA. Pooled V-gene forward primers with one constant-region reverse primer generated the CDR3 amplicons by multiplex PCR. TCRdb re-processed the multiplex PCR reads via CATT. The table has tens of thousands of gamma-chain clones, 20% seen once; the top ten hold under 2%. A word on this clone: Its antigen is not identified.

General study findings and limits: Highly polyclonal TRG and TRD repertoires with Gaussian CDR3 length distributions appeared in thymus. Unexpected Vdelta2 sequences could cause misinterpretation of bulk repertoire data. TRD repertoires were essentially private, unlike widely shared TRG clonotypes.

The germline V gene has CDR1 VENAVY and CDR2 YDSYNSRV. The CDR3 has 16 residues. Trimming took 0 bases from V and 2 from J; bases not matched to a gene: 6. Sequences were obtained from Vdelta1+ gamma-delta thymocytes from the thymus. Subset noted: FACS-sorted CD3+ TCRalphabeta- TCRVdelta1+ TCRVdelta2- thymocytes. The clonotype comes from a girl under three years old who had congenital heart surgery. The chain combines TRGV8 with TRGJP2. CDR3 sequence reads: CATWDRPRSSDWIKTF. DNA of the CDR3: TGTGCCACCTGGGATAGGCCGAGGAGTAGTGATTGGATCAAGACGTTT.